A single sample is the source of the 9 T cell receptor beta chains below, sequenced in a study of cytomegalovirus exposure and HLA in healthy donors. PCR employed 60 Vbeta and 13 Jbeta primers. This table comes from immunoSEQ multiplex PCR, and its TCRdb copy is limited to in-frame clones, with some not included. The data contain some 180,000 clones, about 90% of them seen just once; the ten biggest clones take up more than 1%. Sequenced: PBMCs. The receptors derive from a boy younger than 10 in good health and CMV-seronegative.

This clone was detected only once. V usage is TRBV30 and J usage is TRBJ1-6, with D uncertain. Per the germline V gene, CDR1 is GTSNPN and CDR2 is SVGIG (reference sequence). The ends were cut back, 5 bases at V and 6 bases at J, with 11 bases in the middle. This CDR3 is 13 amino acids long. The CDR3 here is CAWERLANSPLHF. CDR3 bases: TGTGCCTGGGAGAGGTTGGCTAATTCACCCCTCCACTTT. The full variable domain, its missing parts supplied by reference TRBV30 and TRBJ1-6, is SQTIHQWPATLVQPVGSPLSLECTVEGTSNPNLYWYRQAAGRGLQLLFYSVGIGQISSEVPQNLSASRPQDRQFILSSKKLLLSDSGFYLCAWERLANSPLHFGNGTRLTVT.

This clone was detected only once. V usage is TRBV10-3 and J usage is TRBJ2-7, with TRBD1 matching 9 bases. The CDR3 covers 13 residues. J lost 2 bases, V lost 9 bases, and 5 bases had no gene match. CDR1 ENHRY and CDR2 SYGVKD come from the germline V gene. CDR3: CAIEGQGTYEQYF. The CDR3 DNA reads TGTGCCATAGAAGGACAGGGGACCTACGAGCAGTACTTC.

This chain's CDR3 is CASSLWDEDTEAFF. The CDR3 region has the DNA TGTGCCAGCAGTTTATGGGATGAGGACACTGAAGCTTTCTTT. V gene TRBV28 combines with J gene TRBJ1-1; D is ambiguous. With 0 bases removed from V and 3 bases from J, the gap between germline ends came to 8 bases. This CDR3 has 14 residues. The germline CDR1 and CDR2 sequences are MDHEN and SYDVKM.

CDR3 amino acids: CASSLPSGELFF. DNA of the CDR3: TGCGCCAGCAGCCTCCCTTCCGGGGAGCTGTTTTTT. V is TRBV4-1 and J is TRBJ2-2; D unclear. CDR3 size: 12 residues. V lost 4 bases and J 6 bases, leaving 6 bases between the germline ends. The germline gives CDR1 MGHRA, CDR2 YSYEKL.

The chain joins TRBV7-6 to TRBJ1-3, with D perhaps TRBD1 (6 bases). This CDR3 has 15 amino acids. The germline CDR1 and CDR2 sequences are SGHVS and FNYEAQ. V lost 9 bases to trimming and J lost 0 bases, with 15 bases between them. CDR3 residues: CASSGPDSSGNTIYF. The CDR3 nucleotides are TGTGCCAGTAGTGGTCCGGACAGCTCTGGAAACACCATATATTTT.

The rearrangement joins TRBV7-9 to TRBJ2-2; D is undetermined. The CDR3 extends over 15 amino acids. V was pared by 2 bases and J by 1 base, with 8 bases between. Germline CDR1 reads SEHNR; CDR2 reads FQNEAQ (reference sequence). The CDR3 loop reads CASSLSWRNTGELFF. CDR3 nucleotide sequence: TGTGCCAGCAGCTTATCCTGGAGGAACACCGGGGAGCTGTTTTTT.

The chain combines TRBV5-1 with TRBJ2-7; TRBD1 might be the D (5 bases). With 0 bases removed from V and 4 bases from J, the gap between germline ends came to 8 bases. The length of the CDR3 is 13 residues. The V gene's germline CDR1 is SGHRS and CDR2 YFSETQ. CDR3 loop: CASSLVAGYEQYF. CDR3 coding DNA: TGCGCCAGCAGCTTGGTCGCAGGGTACGAGCAGTACTTC.

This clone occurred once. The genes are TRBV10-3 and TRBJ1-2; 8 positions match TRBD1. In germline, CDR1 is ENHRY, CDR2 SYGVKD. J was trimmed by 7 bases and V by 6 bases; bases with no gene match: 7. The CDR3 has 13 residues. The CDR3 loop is CAIRDREGSGYTF. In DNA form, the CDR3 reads TGTGCCATCAGGGACAGGGAAGGATCTGGCTACACCTTC.

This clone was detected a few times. In DNA, the CDR3 is TGTGCCAGCAGCTTTCAACTCGCGAACACCGGGGAGCTGTTTTTT. This gives the protein CASSFQLANTGELFF. The rearrangement joins TRBV5-4 to TRBJ2-2; no clear D gene. Trimming took 2 bases from V and 0 from J, leaving 8 bases between them. Per the germline V gene, CDR1 is SGHNT and CDR2 is YYREEE (reference sequence). The CDR3 extends over 15 amino acids.